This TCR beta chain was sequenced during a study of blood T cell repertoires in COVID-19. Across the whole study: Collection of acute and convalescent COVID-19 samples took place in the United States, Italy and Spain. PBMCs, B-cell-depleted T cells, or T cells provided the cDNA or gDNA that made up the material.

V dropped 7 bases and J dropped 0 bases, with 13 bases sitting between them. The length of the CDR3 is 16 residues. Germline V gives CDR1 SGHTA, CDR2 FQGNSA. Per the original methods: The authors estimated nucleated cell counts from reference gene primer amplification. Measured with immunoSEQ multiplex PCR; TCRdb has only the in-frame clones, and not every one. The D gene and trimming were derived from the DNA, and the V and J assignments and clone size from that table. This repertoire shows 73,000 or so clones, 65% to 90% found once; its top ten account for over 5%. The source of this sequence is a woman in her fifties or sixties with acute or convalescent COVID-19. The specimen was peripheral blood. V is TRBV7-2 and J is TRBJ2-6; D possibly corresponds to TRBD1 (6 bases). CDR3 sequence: CASTRQASSGANVLTF. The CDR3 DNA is TGTGCCAGCACTCGACAGGCCAGCTCTGGGGCCAACGTCCTGACTTTC. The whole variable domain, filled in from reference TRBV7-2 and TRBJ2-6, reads GAGVSQSPSNKVTEKGKDVELRCDPISGHTALYWYRQSLGQGLEFLIYFQGNSAPDKSGLPSDRFSAERTGGSVSTLTIQRTQQEDSAVYLCASTRQASSGANVLTFGAGSRLTVL.